This T cell receptor beta chain was retrieved from a study of cytomegalovirus exposure and HLA in healthy donors listed by TCRdb under 2017. For context, the study as a whole: In an earlier analysis of fewer than 750 of the donors, 276 Gb of sequence data and 117 million unique TCR beta sequences from about 180 million T cells were reported. A separate validation cohort of more than 100 different subjects was used in addition to the roughly 640-subject first cohort. The later analysis used no new phenotypic data to find candidate immune exposures, relying instead on TCR beta sequences and their occurrence across donors. Among 300 to 450 genotyped donors of the cohort, an average of about 240,000 unique TCR beta nucleotide sequences were sequenced per donor, around 20% of them non-productive. HLA typing covered class I and class II loci at four-digit resolution. An earlier analysis of approximately 640 of the donors applied high-throughput TCR beta sequencing to assess whether each TCR beta V gene segment acted as functional or pseudogenic. To study patterns of TCR occurrence, a later analysis re-analyzed previously published TCR beta repertoires from 500 to 850 donors and added high-resolution HLA genotyping. Donor age, sex, ethnicity and CMV serostatus were compiled alongside the repertoire data. The study used immunosequencing to profile the T cell repertoires of approximately 650 subjects and linked those repertoires to cytomegalovirus serostatus. Roughly five DR-DQ haplotypes were treated as single units for association and clustering because of strong linkage in the cohort. About 280 gigabases of sequencing data and approximately 85 million unique TCR sequences were included in an early release covering around 600 HLA-typed donors. The number of typed donors differed by locus: about 620-630 for A, B, C, DRB1 and DQB1; 522 for DQA1; about 600 for DPA1; and 450 to 480 for DPB1. Of the roughly 410 genotyped donors, 81% were placed in the genetic ancestry cluster associated with self-reported Caucasian donors. A later genetic analysis took genome-wide SNP genotypes for about 55% of the 666 donors and used that subset as a discovery cohort. High-throughput TCR immunosequencing, statistical association of individual TCRs with disease status, and machine learning were combined to predict cytomegalovirus infection status. The study aimed to test whether signatures of past pathogen exposure could be identified by cataloging public T cell receptors. Every repertoire in the discovery cohort had been generated on one and the same sequencing platform. What the work shows at the level of the full study, not this receptor alone: Linkage disequilibrium might explain the correlated functional status among segregating V segments, but an unknown experimental factor could not be ruled out. A later analysis found that TCR association rates varied across HLA loci, with DRB1 alleles showing the most associated TCRs and HLA-C alleles the fewest. Some IMGT-functional V segments, including TRBV6-2 and TRBV6-3, could not be distinguished by the 87-base-pair reads and were therefore excluded. The earlier analysis of approximately 590 of the donors excluded seventeen rarely observed V segments, including chromosome 9 orphons, because counts were too low. In a later analysis, most CMV-associated TCR beta chains were found to appear HLA-restricted, with HLA associations seemingly driven largely by CMV exposure. The cohort was sequenced for TCR beta chains only, and without alpha or paired-chain data the features that could be detected were limited. A further reported finding was that TCR beta sequences accurately predicted the HLA-A and HLA-B alleles for most subjects in the first cohort. Sequencing depth was assumed to be roughly uniform across donors in the presence/absence analyses, though that assumption may not hold. In a later analysis, HLA-associated TCR beta chains were found to be more clonally expanded and to have lower generation probabilities than equally common non-associated chains. Compared with the roughly 700-donor mean, donors in an Asian-associated ancestry cluster had fewer N-insertions in productive TCRs, according to a later genetic analysis. The authors suggested that the approach could potentially be extended to other disease states and immunological phenotypes. In vitro tests confirmed that a few of the cytomegalovirus-associated TCR beta chains recognize cytomegalovirus antigens. The classifier was reported to diagnose cytomegalovirus status with high specificity and sensitivity in both the original and validation cohorts. When HLA alleles, especially DR and DQ, strongly co-occurred, attributing TCR associations to individual alleles was difficult. Because HLA typing was unavailable for some donors at each locus, only the typed subset was used in association tests. A cluster of highly shared sequence variants was judged likely to be a technical artifact of the sequencing pipeline. Broadly in line with IMGT annotations, most TCR beta V segments showed up in productive rearrangements about 87% or about 30% of the time in an earlier analysis of under 700 of the donors. CMV serostatus was the only immune exposure information available for the cohort. An association between a missense DCLRE1C variant and V-gene and J-gene trimming of TCR beta chains was found in a later genetic analysis and replicated in an independent cohort. At a false discovery rate of 0.05, a later analysis linked 16,000 or so TCR beta sequences to specific HLA alleles. According to a later analysis, parvovirus B19, influenza, CMV and Epstein-Barr virus appeared linked to several top co-occurrence clusters. Most TCR sequences were seen in very few donors, while some public TCRs were found in many individuals. The study gave a list of under 200 TCR beta chains associated with cytomegalovirus.

Concerning this clone itself: No cognate antigen has been identified for it. One base away there is no much larger clone; base qualities are not given.

The germline V and J ends show losses of 6 bases and 7 bases respectively, and no gene match explains 5 bases of the junction. CDR1 and CDR2, per the germline V gene, are SGHTA and FQGNSA. The CDR3 runs 14 residues from the cysteine to the phenylalanine. Of all the DNA, just the CDR3 is kept, 42 bases in frame from base 1. In total, about 650 healthy bone marrow donors made up the cohort. All cohort members were sampled while nominally healthy, although unrecorded immune exposures were likely present. The donor tested CMV seronegative and was one of the 352 seronegative cohort members. A peripheral blood sample was collected from each donor, and TCR beta sequencing was performed on peripheral blood mononuclear cells. Genomic DNA was extracted from the blood cell samples with the Qiagen DNeasy Blood Extraction Kit. The library came from the immunoSEQ multiplex PCR assay. The multiplex PCR relied on a mix of 60 forward primers for TCR Vbeta segments and 13 reverse primers for TCR Jbeta segments. Amplification of the CDR3 region of rearranged TCR beta genes was performed with a multiplex PCR assay on genomic DNA. Amplified TCR beta libraries were sequenced as 87-base-pair reads on the Illumina HiSeq System. The original pipeline was this. Across the 700 or so repertoires, a later analysis counted tens of millions of unique TCR beta chains, approximately 10 million of which were shared by at least two donors. Raw reads were error-corrected and collapsed into unique sequences by a nearest-neighbor algorithm in which closely related sequences were merged to remove PCR and sequencing errors. CDR3 sequences were aligned to IMGT reference sequences to assign V, D and J gene segments. For a sequence to be retained, a match of at least six nucleotides was required to both a V gene segment and a J gene segment. Rearrangements were classified as productive when the CDR3 lacked stop codons and remained in frame with V and J, and all other rearrangements were classified as non-productive. Following IMGT convention, CDR3 was defined as the stretch from the second conserved V-encoded cysteine to the conserved J-encoded phenylalanine. The earlier analysis of some 600 of the donors excluded sequences that lacked an unambiguous match to a single V gene segment. An earlier analysis of a few hundred of the donors classified V segments as functional when productive rearrangements were above 56.7% and as segregating when the standard deviation between donors was above 5%. To diagnose cytomegalovirus status from the catalog of TCR beta chain sequences, a statistical classification framework was built. In a later analysis, TCR nucleotide sequences were compared against IMGT/GENE-DB human TR gene sequences so that V and J genes could be assigned. A later analysis assigned CDR3 sequences and most-parsimonious VDJ recombination scenarios with the TCRdist pipeline. In a later analysis, each TCR beta chain was defined by its CDR3 amino acid sequence together with its V-gene family, and reads without a unique V-gene family were excluded. As a way to deal with suspected cross-contamination and a sequencing artifact, a later analysis dropped roughly 600 nucleotide sequences that were highly shared and had low generation probability. In a later analysis, a clonal expansion index for each public chain was calculated from normalized within-repertoire ranks of inferred template counts. A later analysis computed generation probabilities with a VDJ recombination model fitted to out-of-frame rearrangements, and checked the results against IGoR. Hypergeometric tests were used in a later analysis to score TCR-TCR, TCR-HLA and TCR-CMV co-occurrence, with a repertoire-size bias correction applied to the TCR pairs. In a later analysis, false discovery rates were estimated by permuting HLA or CMV assignments 20 times. In a later analysis, co-occurring TCRs were grouped using DBSCAN, with TCRdist sequence similarity added in when clustering inside HLA-allele-positive subsets. Repertoires with fewer than 30,000 or more than 120,000 public chains, plus five repertoires with anomalous nucleotide sharing, were excluded from co-occurrence clustering. As stored in TCRdb, this immuneACCESS dataset retains in-frame rearrangements with V and J assigned. A fraction of the clones does not appear; measured against another copy, unresolved V genes explain less than half of the discrepancy, and the remainder lacks a known reason. That table furnishes V, J and clone size, whereas the DNA furnished D and trimming. The table for this sample lists 95,000 to 100,000 clones; more than 70% of them were counted only once. Around 3.6% of the sample rests with the top ten.

This clonotype originated in a man in his thirties or forties in good health and CMV-seronegative. The specimen sequenced was PBMCs. The chain is assembled from TRBV7-2 and TRBJ2-2; TRBD1 matches 10 bases in the middle. The sequenced DNA is TGTGCCAGCAGTCTCGGACAGGGGGGCGGGGAGCTGTTTTTT. This sequence encodes CASSLGQGGGELFF.